This is a list of T cell receptor beta chains from one sample in a study of blood T cell repertoires in COVID-19. Sequencing used immunoSEQ multiplex PCR; TCRdb keeps in-frame clones, though not all of them. This repertoire shows approximately 130,000 clones, 80% to 85% found once; its top ten account for roughly 8.1%. Input material: peripheral blood. The source of these receptors is a woman aged 55-69 years with active or convalescent COVID-19. Each CDR3 is given without its conserved first and last residue. Fields, in order: J gene, V gene, CDR3 protein.

j_gene: TRBJ1-2
v_gene: TRBV5-6
CDR3aa: ASSLGALGNYGYT

j_gene: TRBJ2-2
v_gene: TRBV7-3
CDR3aa: ASSLGGSGTGELF

j_gene: TRBJ1-1
v_gene: TRBV6-6
CDR3aa: ASSYSRSGVTEAF

j_gene: TRBJ1-2
v_gene: TRBV2
CDR3aa: ASSERGTGYT

j_gene: TRBJ1-2
v_gene: TRBV19
CDR3aa: ASSMERTGFNYGYT

j_gene: TRBJ1-2
v_gene: TRBV6-1
CDR3aa: ASSEQSGAYGYT

j_gene: TRBJ1-5
v_gene: TRBV28
CDR3aa: ATHFWVEQPQH

j_gene: TRBJ1-1
v_gene: TRBV24-1
CDR3aa: ATSDNRHTEAF

j_gene: TRBJ2-2
v_gene: TRBV9
CDR3aa: ASSVGLAGVSAGELF

j_gene: TRBJ1-2
v_gene: TRBV24-1
CDR3aa: ATSALGQGSGYT

j_gene: TRBJ2-7
v_gene: TRBV6-2/TRBV6-3
CDR3aa: ASSYPQGASYEQY

j_gene: TRBJ1-1
v_gene: TRBV19
CDR3aa: ASRQGATEAF

j_gene: TRBJ2-2
v_gene: TRBV18
CDR3aa: ASSALQDTGELF

j_gene: TRBJ2-7
v_gene: TRBV30
CDR3aa: AWTLTGGRNEQY

j_gene: TRBJ2-7
v_gene: TRBV6-2/TRBV6-3
CDR3aa: ASSPLRLAAGGEQY

j_gene: TRBJ1-6
v_gene: TRBV4-1
CDR3aa: ASSQGARDRLRRYSPLH

j_gene: TRBJ2-1
v_gene: TRBV13
CDR3aa: ASSPASGRRNEQF

j_gene: TRBJ1-1
v_gene: TRBV19
CDR3aa: ASSMATGTEAF

j_gene: TRBJ1-6
v_gene: TRBV28
CDR3aa: ASSLGTGFGSPLH

j_gene: TRBJ1-2
v_gene: TRBV5-1
CDR3aa: ASSPQGLSSYGYT

j_gene: TRBJ1-2
v_gene: TRBV7-2
CDR3aa: ASRQTGNYGYT

j_gene: TRBJ1-4
v_gene: TRBV4-2
CDR3aa: ASTPSQRSNPRTEKLF

j_gene: TRBJ1-3
v_gene: TRBV5-4
CDR3aa: ASSQQGSDTIY

j_gene: TRBJ2-1
v_gene: TRBV30
CDR3aa: AWGATTGYNEQF

j_gene: TRBJ1-2
v_gene: TRBV6-6
CDR3aa: ASTPGSGYT

j_gene: TRBJ2-2
v_gene: TRBV24-1
CDR3aa: ATSEDRVAGELF

j_gene: TRBJ2-5
v_gene: TRBV28
CDR3aa: ASRTGLYQETQY

j_gene: TRBJ1-5
v_gene: TRBV7-5
CDR3aa: VRSDREGNQPQH

j_gene: TRBJ2-4
v_gene: TRBV2
CDR3aa: ASGRAKNIQY

j_gene: TRBJ2-5
v_gene: TRBV5-1
CDR3aa: ASSLNTGVKETQY

j_gene: TRBJ1-5
v_gene: TRBV2
CDR3aa: ASSEGVTGDQPQH

j_gene: TRBJ2-2
v_gene: TRBV7-2
CDR3aa: ASSLGPTAGKRAGELF

j_gene: TRBJ2-3
v_gene: TRBV2
CDR3aa: ASRETSGRADTQY

j_gene: TRBJ1-1
v_gene: TRBV27
CDR3aa: ASSSADRVPLLGTEAF

j_gene: TRBJ1-5
v_gene: TRBV16
CDR3aa: ASSRTTSNQPQH

j_gene: TRBJ1-5
v_gene: TRBV5-1
CDR3aa: ASSLEGGSNQPQH

j_gene: TRBJ1-1
v_gene: TRBV20-1
CDR3aa: RFVNTEAF

j_gene: TRBJ1-4
v_gene: TRBV5-6
CDR3aa: ASSLGGQGSEEKLF

j_gene: TRBJ1-1
v_gene: TRBV29-1
CDR3aa: SVGPQGAVTEAF

j_gene: TRBJ1-1
v_gene: TRBV2
CDR3aa: ASRGTGGRAEAF

j_gene: TRBJ2-3
v_gene: TRBV27
CDR3aa: ASSQLRAGGLTDTQY

j_gene: TRBJ1-5
v_gene: TRBV15
CDR3aa: ATSREAGSGQPQH

j_gene: TRBJ1-2
v_gene: TRBV19
CDR3aa: ASSLTGTGATYGYT

j_gene: TRBJ2-5
v_gene: TRBV7-2
CDR3aa: ASIPGGYQETQY

j_gene: TRBJ2-3
v_gene: TRBV9
CDR3aa: ASSVDPGGDTQY

j_gene: TRBJ1-1
v_gene: TRBV29-1
CDR3aa: SVATGRNTEAF

j_gene: TRBJ1-4
v_gene: TRBV4-3
CDR3aa: ASSQDSGATNEKLF

j_gene: TRBJ2-3
v_gene: TRBV19
CDR3aa: ASSTQSSTDTQY

j_gene: TRBJ1-3
v_gene: TRBV5-4
CDR3aa: ASSPGQGRGNTIY

j_gene: TRBJ2-3
v_gene: TRBV11-2
CDR3aa: ASSLAGRGTDTQY

j_gene: TRBJ1-3
v_gene: TRBV7-6
CDR3aa: ASSSPLSSGNTIY

j_gene: TRBJ2-1
v_gene: TRBV6-6
CDR3aa: ASKGLAGEIGEQF

j_gene: TRBJ2-1
v_gene: TRBV2
CDR3aa: ASSPFADEQF

j_gene: TRBJ2-5
v_gene: TRBV5-4
CDR3aa: ASSSRLGSAGDETQY

j_gene: TRBJ2-2
v_gene: TRBV2
CDR3aa: ASKGLQNTGELF

j_gene: TRBJ2-7
v_gene: TRBV14
CDR3aa: ASSQGDFRTYEQY

j_gene: TRBJ2-7
v_gene: TRBV9
CDR3aa: ASSPHGEGSEQY